This entry lists 20 T cell receptor beta chains sequenced from one sample in a study of metastatic and nonmetastatic thyroid tumors. The entire patient cohort was treatment-naive prior to thyroid surgery. TCRdb re-analyzed the PCR reads through MiXCR. The sample records roughly 25,000 clones, about 12% being singletons. The sequencing sample was made of blood. The receptors shown here come from a female donor with papillary thyroid cancer or a benign thyroid nodule (not recorded which). Some clones in this sample may be carry-over from other donors' samples.

This clone was counted a few times. The chain combines TRBV6-1 with TRBJ2-7; 7 nucleotides match TRBD1. Germline V CDR1 and CDR2: MNHNS, SASEGT. V lost 4 bases and J lost 0; bases outside the gene matches: 6. The CDR3 totals 15 residues. The CDR3 bases are TGTGCCAGCAGTGGGTCGACAGGGAGCTCCTACGAGCAGTACTTC. Protein product: CASSGSTGSSYEQYF.

This clone was counted many times. This chain links TRBV30 with TRBJ2-5; D not certain. The CDR3 contains 12 residues. V was trimmed by 8 bases and J by 0 bases, leaving 10 bases between them. CDR1 is GTSNPN and CDR2 is SVGIG in the germline V gene (reference sequence). CDR3 coding DNA: TGTGCCGCTAAGAGCGACCAAGAGACCCAGTACTTC. This sequence encodes CAAKSDQETQYF. Together with reference TRBV30 and TRBJ2-5, the CDR3 gives the full variable domain: SQTIHQWPATLVQPVGSPLSLECTVEGTSNPNLYWYRQAAGRGLQLLFYSVGIGQISSEVPQNLSASRPQDRQFILSSKKLLLSDSGFYLCAAKSDQETQYFGPGTRLLVL.

The V and J genes are TRBV4-2 and TRBJ2-7, with D tentatively TRBD1 or TRBD2 (6 bases each). The CDR3 covers 15 residues. Germline V lookup: CDR1 LGHNA, CDR2 YNFKEQ. Deletions cut 4 bases from V and 2 bases from J, with 15 bases between. CDR3 sequence reads: CASSPSAGQTYEQYF. In DNA, the CDR3 is TGTGCCAGCAGCCCCTCGGCGGGACAAACCTACGAGCAGTACTTC.

This clone was seen repeatedly, ten times or more. V gene TRBV27 combines with J gene TRBJ2-5; 9 nucleotides line up with TRBD2. Germline trimming cut 5 bases from V and 5 bases from J; bases unmatched to any gene: 15. CDR1 is MNHEY, CDR2 SMNVEV, per germline (reference sequence). This CDR3 region has 17 residues. The CDR3 loop is CASSPRMGSGGRETQYF. The CDR3 coding sequence is TGTGCCAGCAGTCCCCGGATGGGTAGCGGGGGAAGGGAGACCCAGTACTTC.

This clone was seen many times. It may be a read error: a sequence one base away is much more abundant. This chain joins TRBV9 and TRBJ2-1, with 9 bases fitting TRBD2. Germline CDR1 is SGDLS and CDR2 is YYNGEE. The CDR3 covers 14 residues. In DNA, the CDR3 is TGTGCCGGCAGCGTGACTAGCGGAAACAATGAGCAGTTCTTC. As protein: CAGSVTSGNNEQFF.

There are many counts of this clone. The chain couples TRBV7-2 to TRBJ2-5, with 9 bases that match TRBD2. Germline V lookup: CDR1 SGHTA, CDR2 FQGNSA. There are 14 residues in the CDR3. The J segment lost 4 bases and the V segment lost 9 bases, leaving 9 bases of the junction unmatched. The chain's CDR3 is CASGAGGEGETQYF. CDR3 DNA sequence: TGTGCCAGTGGAGCGGGAGGCGAGGGAGAGACCCAGTACTTC.

The rearrangement links TRBV28 to TRBJ2-7; D is unresolved. The germline V and J ends were trimmed by 3 bases and 7 bases, with 7 bases remaining between them. Germline V gene sequence: CDR1 MDHEN, CDR2 SYDVKM. The CDR3 has 11 residues. Written as DNA, the CDR3 is TGTGCCAGCAGTTTTAGGCGAGAGCAGTACTTC. Translating it yields CASSFRREQYF.

This clone was counted only a few times. CDR3 coding DNA: TGTGCCAGCAGCTTACAGGGGGAGACGAACACCGGGGAGCTGTTTTTT. Its protein product is CASSLQGETNTGELFF. The chain joins TRBV9 to TRBJ2-2, with 8 bases lining up with TRBD1. Germline lookup yields CDR1 SGDLS and CDR2 YYNGEE. Trimming removed 4 bases from V and 0 bases from J; junction bases left unmatched: 5. CDR3 length: 16 amino acids.

The rearrangement uses TRBV5-8 and TRBJ2-5; perhaps TRBD2 as D (5 bases). The germline V gene has CDR1 SGHTS and CDR2 YDEGEE. Trimming left V 1 base short and J 5 bases short, with 18 bases between. This CDR3 has 16 residues. The CDR3 sequence is CASSLTLTGREETQYF. Written as DNA, the CDR3 is TGTGCCAGCAGCTTGACTCTGACGGGGAGAGAGGAGACCCAGTACTTC.

In this sample, this clone turned up many times. The gene calls are TRBV7-2 and TRBJ1-3; D unresolved. The V end was cut by 5 bases, the J end by 3 bases, with 5 bases between. The germline CDR1 and CDR2 sequences are SGHTA and FQGNSA. The CDR3 runs 12 residues. The CDR3 coding sequence is TGTGCCAGCAGCCCCAGTGGAAACACCATATATTTT. Encoded protein: CASSPSGNTIYF.

This clone has ten or more counts. The chain is built from TRBV7-9 and TRBJ1-1, with a tentative D call TRBD1 (5 bases). V lost 3 bases and J 5 bases, leaving 10 bases between the germline ends. The germline CDR1 and CDR2 sequences are SEHNR and FQNEAQ (reference sequence). There are 13 residues in the CDR3. The CDR3 DNA follows: TGTGCCAGCAGCTTTTCAGGGAGTACTGAAGCTTTCTTT. Residues: CASSFSGSTEAFF.

At least ten counts were recorded for this clone. The gene calls are TRBV10-1 and TRBJ2-5; TRBD1 is a possible D gene (5 bases). The germline V gene has CDR1 WNHNN and CDR2 SYGVQD (reference sequence). The CDR3 sequence is 18 residues long. Trimming took off 4 bases at V and 5 bases at J, with 26 bases between the two ends. DNA for the CDR3: TGCGCCAGCAGTGTGTGGTCAGAAGGTCCCCCTTGGGGCGAGACCCAGTACTTC. Translation gives CASSVWSEGPPWGETQYF.

This clone has a count of ten or more. The chain carries TRBV28 and TRBJ2-4, with TRBD1 matching 10 bases. This CDR3 contains 13 residues. The V gene end was trimmed by 5 bases and the J gene end by 11 bases; junction bases not matched to a gene: 6. Germline assignment: CDR1 MDHEN and CDR2 SYDVKM. The CDR3 loop reads CASSPGQGLVQYF. The DNA of the CDR3 is TGTGCCAGCAGTCCGGGACAGGGGTTGGTTCAGTACTTC.

This clone occurred many times. V and J are TRBV28 and TRBJ2-7; D perhaps matches TRBD2 (6 bases). CDR1 MDHEN and CDR2 SYDVKM come from the germline V gene. CDR3 length equals 13 residues. V lost 5 bases to trimming and J lost 3 bases, with 11 bases between them. CDR3 DNA: TGTGCCAGCAGTGTCTACGGGGGCTACGAGCAGTACTTC. This sequence encodes CASSVYGGYEQYF.

This clone was counted at least ten times. DNA for the CDR3: TGTGCCAGCAGCTATGGGACAGACTACGAGCAGTACTTC. Its translation: CASSYGTDYEQYF. This chain uses TRBV5-6 with TRBJ2-7; 7 positions agree with TRBD1. Germline lookup yields CDR1 SGHDT and CDR2 YYEEEE. V dropped 3 bases and J dropped 3; count of bases not matched to a gene: 3. The CDR3 has 13 residues.

This clone was seen ten or more times. The rearrangement joins TRBV19 to TRBJ2-7; 9 bases match TRBD2. This CDR3 comprises 15 residues. Per the germline V gene, CDR1 is LNHDA and CDR2 is SQIVND (reference sequence). After removal of 5 bases from V and 0 bases from J, the junction contained 5 bases not matched to a gene. This CDR3 reads CASSLSGRNSYEQYF. CDR3 bases: TGTGCCAGTAGTTTAAGCGGGAGGAACTCCTACGAGCAGTACTTC.

This clone ranks as medium-sized. This rearrangement joins TRBV15 to TRBJ2-3, with 9 positions matching TRBD2. V trimming: 8 bases; J trimming: 5 bases; junction bases outside the gene matches: 2. CDR1 LNHNV and CDR2 YYDKDF come from the germline V gene (reference sequence). The CDR3 has 12 amino acids. The chain's CDR3 is CATGREGDTQYF. The CDR3 coding sequence is TGTGCCACCGGGCGGGAGGGAGATACGCAGTATTTT. Using reference TRBV15 and TRBJ2-3 for the parts outside the CDR3, the full variable domain is DAMVIQNPRYQVTQFGKPVTLSCSQTLNHNVMYWYQQKSSQAPKLLFHYYDKDFNNEADTPDNFQSRRPNTSFCFLDIRSPGLGDTAMYLCATGREGDTQYFGPGTRLTVL.

This clone appeared many times. This rearrangement joins TRBV5-1 to TRBJ1-3; D is uncertain. Between the trimmed V and J ends, which lost 0 bases and 0 bases, there was a span of 10 bases. This CDR3 has 16 residues. Germline values: CDR1 SGHRS, CDR2 YFSETQ. CDR3: CASSLVRSDSGNTIYF. The CDR3 DNA reads as TGCGCCAGCAGCTTGGTAAGGTCGGACTCTGGAAACACCATATATTTT.

As concerns this clone: This may be a read error, as it is one base from a much larger clone. No conserved phenylalanine or tryptophan is present at the end of the CDR3, so a read error is the likely explanation. It is unclear where the CDR3 begins or ends on the DNA, so no DNA is shown, and the CDR3 is as TCRdb lists it. V gene TRBV7-3 combines with J gene TRBJ2-7; TRBD1 reflects the table's D call only, with no check against the DNA. Germline CDR1 reads SGHTA; CDR2 reads FQGTGA. The CDR3 sequence runs 14 residues, both termini included. This chain's CDR3 is CASSTTATGTLLYL.

Many counts were recorded for this clone. The chain uses TRBV12-3 or TRBV12-4 and TRBJ2-3, with 11 bases that match TRBD2. Unmatched junction bases numbered 5, after V lost 0 bases and J lost 0 bases. This CDR3 region has 18 residues. CDR3 nucleotides: TGTGCCAGCAGTTTAGCCCCGGGACTAGCGGAGAGCACAGATACGCAGTATTTT. This gives the protein CASSLAPGLAESTDTQYF.